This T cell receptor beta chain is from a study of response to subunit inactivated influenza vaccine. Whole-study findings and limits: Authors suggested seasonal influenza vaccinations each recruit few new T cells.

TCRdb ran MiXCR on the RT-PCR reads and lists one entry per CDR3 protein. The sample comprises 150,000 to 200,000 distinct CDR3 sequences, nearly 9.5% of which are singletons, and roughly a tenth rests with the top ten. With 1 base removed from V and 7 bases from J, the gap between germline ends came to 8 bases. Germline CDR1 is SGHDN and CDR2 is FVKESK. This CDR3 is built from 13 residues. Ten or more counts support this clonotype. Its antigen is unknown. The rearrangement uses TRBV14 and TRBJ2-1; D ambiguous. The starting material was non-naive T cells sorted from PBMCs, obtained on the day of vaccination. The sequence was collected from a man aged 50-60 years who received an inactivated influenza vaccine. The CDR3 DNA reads TGTGCCAGCAGCCAAGTACCTGGGAATGAGCAGTTCTTC. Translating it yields CASSQVPGNEQFF. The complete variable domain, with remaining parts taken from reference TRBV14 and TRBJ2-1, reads EAGVTQFPSHSVIEKGQTVTLRCDPISGHDNLYWYRRVMGKEIKFLLHFVKESKQDESGMPNNRFLAERTGGTYSTLKVQPAELEDSGVYFCASSQVPGNEQFFGPGTRLTVL.